This TCR beta chain was sequenced during a study of T-cell reconstitution after alpha-beta-depleted transplantation in children. TCRbeta library construction was performed incorporating unique molecular identifiers. TCRdb analysed the PCR reads with MiXCR anew, one entry per CDR3 protein. The table records fewer than 500,000 distinct CDR3 sequences, roughly 43% of them present only once. Findings and caveats of the study: Expanded graft clones, several hundred of them, were reportedly the source of alpha-beta T cells about two months after transplant. A year post-transplant, T-cell counts and diversity derived mostly from newly produced T cells. Recipient T cells and thymic progenitors that survived were the source of the high TCRbeta diversity seen at day 60 in some patients.

CDR3 length: 15 residues. Germline loops: CDR1 ENHRY, CDR2 SYGVKD. Trimming shortened V by 6 bases and J by 0 bases, and 12 bases separated the two germline ends. This clonotype turned up a few times. Its specificity is unknown. The sample was PBMCs, taken before TCRalphabeta/CD19-depleted stem cell transplant. This rearrangement joins TRBV10-3 to TRBJ1-5; possibly TRBD1 for D (6 bases). The TCR originated in a girl aged 2-9 years with aplastic anemia, due to receive a stem cell transplant. CDR3 in amino acids: CAIRDSLHSNQPQHF. In DNA, the CDR3 is TGTGCCATCAGGGACAGCCTTCATAGCAATCAGCCCCAGCATTTT.